Listed below are T cell receptor beta chains from one sample, sequenced in a study of preoperative IRX-2 immunotherapy in early breast cancer. Generated by immunoSEQ multiplex PCR, the TCRdb table keeps only in-frame clones and is missing some. The repertoire has tens of thousands of clones, 70% to 90% of them found once; the top ten carry approximately 1.4%. Specimen: lymph node tissue, collected after IRX-2 immunotherapy. These receptors originate from a human donor with breast cancer. CDR3s leave out the opening cysteine and the closing phenylalanine or tryptophan.

V,length,CDR3
TRBV7-7,17,ASSTAGTGACNSNQPQH
TRBV19,12,ASSIQTSGNTIY
TRBV5-1,14,ASSEGDRGRGETQY
TRBV12-1,13,ASRFTARGNTEAF
TRBV29-1,10,SVKGLGTEAF
TRBV10-3,14,AISEGGGATQNIQY
TRBV6-8,13,ASSKIDPNTGELF
TRBV27,12,ASSLLGPEGEAF
TRBV5-1,12,ASCTGVTNEKLF
TRBV30,11,AWMSGFNQPQH
TRBV11-3,13,ASSPGRGSTDTQY
TRBV30,11,AWSQGSNTEAF
TRBV18,12,ASSPTDRDNEQF
TRBV6-8,12,ASRGGGGNQPQH
TRBV14,14,ASSQAGRSFGNTIY
TRBV6-9,9,ASSSRDVLY